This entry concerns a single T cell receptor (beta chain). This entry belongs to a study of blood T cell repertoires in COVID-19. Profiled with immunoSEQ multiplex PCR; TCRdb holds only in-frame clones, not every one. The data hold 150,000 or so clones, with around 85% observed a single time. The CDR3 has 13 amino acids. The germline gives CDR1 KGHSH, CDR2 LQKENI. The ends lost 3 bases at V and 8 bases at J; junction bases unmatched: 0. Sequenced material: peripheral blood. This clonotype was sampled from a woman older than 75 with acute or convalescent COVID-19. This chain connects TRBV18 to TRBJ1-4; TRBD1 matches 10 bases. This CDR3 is CASSPGQGEKLFF. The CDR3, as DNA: TGTGCCAGCTCACCGGGACAGGGGGAAAAACTGTTTTTT.